These 30 T cell receptor beta chains were all obtained from the same sample, sequenced in a study of T cells in Graves' hyperthyroidism and ophthalmopathy. TCR beta CDR3 sequences were amplified from RNA transcripts. The HTBI primer set served for first-round RT-PCR of the TCR CDR3. TCRdb processed the multiplex PCR reads anew with MiXCR; each CDR3 protein has one entry. The data show fewer than 750,000 distinct CDR3 sequences, around 45% seen once. Sample: peripheral blood or thyroid tissue (not recorded which). The receptors derive from a woman between 18 and 29 years old with Graves' hyperthyroidism.

This rearrangement joins TRBV6-5 to TRBJ1-1; D is unresolved. Germline-derived CDR1 and CDR2 are MNHEY and SVGAGI. This CDR3 comprises 13 residues. Trimming removed 8 bases from V and 4 bases from J, with 14 bases in between. Here the CDR3 reads CASGFNMSTEAFF. The CDR3 DNA reads TGTGCCAGCGGTTTCAATATGAGCACTGAAGCTTTCTTT.

The rearrangement links TRBV29-1 to TRBJ1-1, with 8 bases aligning to TRBD1. V trimming: 6 bases; J trimming: 6 bases; junction bases outside the gene matches: 6. The CDR3 length is 12 residues. CDR1 SQVTM and CDR2 ANQGSEA come from the germline V gene. This chain's CDR3 is CSVVQGVAEAFF. The CDR3 DNA reads as TGCAGCGTCGTACAGGGGGTCGCTGAAGCTTTCTTT. The full variable domain, in which reference TRBV29-1 and TRBJ1-1 provide the parts outside the CDR3, is SAVISQKPSRDICQRGTSLTIQCQVDSQVTMMFWYRQQPGQSLTLIATANQGSEATYESGFVIDKFPISRPNLTFSTLTVSNMSPEDSSIYLCSVVQGVAEAFFGQGTRLTVV.

This clonotype was counted many times. V gene TRBV15 combines with J gene TRBJ2-7, with 7 bases matching TRBD1. Germline V gene sequence: CDR1 LNHNV, CDR2 YYDKDF (reference sequence). This CDR3 contains 17 residues. With V trimmed by 3 bases and J by 1 base, 12 bases remained unmatched. CDR3 amino acids: CATSRLWTGTASYEQYF. CDR3 sequence (DNA): TGTGCCACCAGCAGGTTGTGGACCGGGACAGCATCCTACGAGCAGTACTTC.

This clonotype came up many times. V is TRBV3-1 and J is TRBJ2-2, with D uncertain. Trimming stripped 2 bases from V and 4 bases from J, with 5 bases between. The CDR3 has 13 residues. Germline assignment: CDR1 LGHDT and CDR2 YNNKEL (reference sequence). CDR3 protein: CASSQPVTGELFF. The CDR3 DNA follows: TGTGCCAGCAGCCAACCGGTCACCGGGGAGCTGTTTTTT.

This sequence joins TRBV30 and TRBJ1-2; D gene ambiguous. V lost 3 bases and J 8 bases, leaving 19 bases between the germline ends. The length of the CDR3 is 14 residues. The germline V gene encodes CDR1 GTSNPN and CDR2 SVGIG (reference sequence). In DNA, the CDR3 is TGTGCCTGGAGCGCACCCCGGTTATCCGAGGGCTACACCTTC. This codes for CAWSAPRLSEGYTF.

This clonotype was recorded many times. V usage is TRBV14 and J usage is TRBJ1-2; no clear D. Trimming took off 0 bases at V and 4 bases at J, with 12 bases between the two ends. CDR1 SGHDN and CDR2 FVKESK come from the germline V gene. The CDR3 has 15 amino acids. In nucleotides, the CDR3 is TGTGCCAGCAGCCAAGATATAGCCGTATCCTATGGCTACACCTTC. Its translation is CASSQDIAVSYGYTF.

This clonotype was seen a few times. The chain combines TRBV24-1 with TRBJ2-2, with 11 bases matching TRBD1. Germline CDR1 is KGHDR and CDR2 is SFDVKD. The CDR3 sequence is 15 residues long. V gave up 7 bases and J gave up 6 bases; unmatched junction bases: 6. CDR3 region: CATSSRTGGSGELFF. CDR3 nucleotide sequence: TGTGCCACCAGCTCCCGGACAGGGGGCTCCGGGGAGCTGTTTTTT.

About this clonotype: This CDR3 fails to terminate in the conserved phenylalanine or tryptophan, so it likely reflects a read error. The limits of the CDR3 on the DNA are not certain, so only TCRdb's listed CDR3 is given. This chain links TRBV6-4 with TRBJ1-6. Looked up from germline, CDR1 is MRHNA and CDR2 is SNTAGT. With termini counted, the CDR3 has 8 amino acids. The CDR3 here is CASSDPTS.

This clonotype has at least ten counts. In DNA, the CDR3 is TGTGCCAGCTCACCACAGGGAACCAAGGGAACTGAAGCTTTCTTT. Protein: CASSPQGTKGTEAFF. The V and J genes are TRBV18 and TRBJ1-1, with unresolved D. The CDR3 covers 15 residues. Trimming cost V 1 base and J 5 bases, with 14 bases left between them. Germline-derived CDR1 and CDR2 are KGHSH and LQKENI.

Only one count was recorded for this clonotype. This rearrangement joins TRBV7-6 to TRBJ1-6, with a weak D call TRBD1 (6 bases). CDR1 SGHVS and CDR2 FNYEAQ come from the germline V gene. The CDR3 totals 19 residues. The V end was cut by 0 bases, the J end by 0 bases, with 15 bases between. CDR3 amino acids: CASSLAGGAGSSYNSPLHF. For the CDR3, the DNA is TGTGCCAGCAGCTTAGCGGGGGGGGCGGGAAGCTCCTATAATTCACCCCTCCACTTT.

This clonotype has at least ten counts. The J gene is TRBJ1-1, the V gene TRBV7-9, with D perhaps matching TRBD1 (6 bases). The CDR3 length is 13 residues. Germline V gene data show CDR1 as SEHNR and CDR2 as FQNEAQ (reference sequence). V lost 7 bases and J lost 7, with 16 bases in between. This CDR3 reads CASTVYRASEAFF. CDR3 nucleotides: TGTGCCAGCACCGTCTACAGGGCGAGTGAAGCTTTCTTT.

The sample holds many counts of this clonotype. The chain links TRBV3-1 to TRBJ1-5; D call uncertain. Germline V CDR1 and CDR2: LGHDT, YNNKEL (reference sequence). Trimming left V 4 bases short and J 5 bases short, with 9 bases between. The CDR3 contains 13 residues. In DNA, the CDR3 is TGTGCCAGCAGCCCTTCGGGGTATCAGCCCCAGCATTTT. Its translation is CASSPSGYQPQHF.

The chain employs TRBV29-1 and TRBJ1-1, with no clear D. Trimming pared 4 bases from V and 1 base from J, leaving 7 bases between. The CDR3 has 12 amino acids. Germline CDR1 is SQVTM and CDR2 is ANQGSEA. The CDR3 nucleotides are TGCAGCGTTGCAGGTAGGAACACTGAAGCTTTCTTT. This gives the protein CSVAGRNTEAFF.

The chain couples TRBV7-2 to TRBJ2-5; 11 bases are a match to TRBD1. The germline CDR1 and CDR2 sequences are SGHTA and FQGNSA. Losses at the gene ends were 4 bases for V and 5 bases for J; bases not matched to a gene: 3. There are 14 residues in the CDR3. Written as DNA, the CDR3 is TGTGCCAGCAGCTCGGACAGGGGGCCCGAGACCCAGTACTTC. Translation: CASSSDRGPETQYF. The full variable domain, with the rest looked up from reference TRBV7-2 and TRBJ2-5, is GAGVSQSPSNKVTEKGKDVELRCDPISGHTALYWYRQSLGQGLEFLIYFQGNSAPDKSGLPSDRFSAERTGGSVSTLTIQRTQQEDSAVYLCASSSDRGPETQYFGPGTRLLVL.

This clonotype was seen at least ten times. The V gene is TRBV24-1, the J gene TRBJ1-5; 9 bases map to TRBD1. CDR1 and CDR2 from the germline V gene are KGHDR and SFDVKD. The junction had 11 bases not matched to a gene; V was cut back by 6 bases and J by 6 bases. The CDR3 runs to 16 residues. Here the CDR3 DNA reads TGTGCCACCAGTCCTGAAGGACAGGGGTACGCTCAGCCCCAGCATTTT. Translating it yields CATSPEGQGYAQPQHF.

This clonotype was seen many times. J is TRBJ2-2 and V is TRBV2; 7 nucleotides align to TRBD2. The CDR3 sequence is 16 residues long. Germline V gene sequence: CDR1 SNHLY, CDR2 FYNNEI. V was pared by 2 bases and J by 2 bases, with 5 bases of the junction left unmatched. The CDR3 loop reads CASSERGTTNTGELFF. CDR3 DNA: TGTGCCAGCAGTGAACGCGGGACTACTAACACCGGGGAGCTGTTTTTT. Based on the CDR3 plus reference TRBV2 and TRBJ2-2, the full variable domain is EPEVTQTPSHQVTQMGQEVILRCVPISNHLYFYWYRQILGQKVEFLVSFYNNEISEKSEIFDDQFSVERPDGSNFTLKIRSTKLEDSAMYFCASSERGTTNTGELFFGEGSRLTVL.

This clonotype was counted once. V gene TRBV2 combines with J gene TRBJ2-7; 7 bases are a match to TRBD2. CDR1 and CDR2 (germline): SNHLY, FYNNEI. The CDR3 consists of 14 residues. The V gene end was trimmed by 1 base and the J gene end by 4 bases; junction bases not matched to a gene: 4. This CDR3 reads CASSEGEGRYEQYF. The DNA for the CDR3 is TGTGCCAGCAGTGAAGGGGAGGGCCGGTACGAGCAGTACTTC.

The rearrangement uses TRBV15 and TRBJ1-2, with TRBD1 matching 7 bases. The V gene's germline CDR1 is LNHNV and CDR2 YYDKDF (reference sequence). V lost 2 bases to trimming and J lost 7 bases; unmatched junction nucleotides: 13. CDR3 length equals 16 residues. The chain's CDR3 is CATSRSTGKDGGGYTF. DNA of the CDR3: TGTGCCACCAGCAGATCGACAGGGAAGGATGGAGGTGGCTACACCTTC.

CDR3 loop: CATSVAGTSGNQPQHF. For the CDR3, the DNA is TGTGCCACCAGCGTCGCCGGGACAAGTGGCAATCAGCCCCAGCATTTT. The chain is built from TRBV24-1 and TRBJ1-5, with D perhaps matching TRBD1 (6 bases). This CDR3 is 16 amino acids long. The germline gives CDR1 KGHDR, CDR2 SFDVKD. V lost 7 bases and J 2 bases, leaving 17 bases between the germline ends.

This clonotype showed up many times. The J gene is TRBJ2-7, the V gene TRBV6-5; tentative D call: TRBD2 (5 bases). The germline CDR1 and CDR2 sequences are MNHEY and SVGAGI. Trimming took off 0 bases at V and 3 bases at J, with 9 bases between the two ends. There are 14 residues in the CDR3. DNA of the CDR3: TGTGCCAGCAGTTACTCCGGGATCGGCTACGAGCAGTACTTC. Translated, it gives CASSYSGIGYEQYF.

Concerning this clonotype itself: This could be a read error, since a much larger clone is one nucleotide away. CDR3 nucleotides: TGTGCCAGCAGTGAGCAACCTTCGACAGGGATTGAGCAGTACTTC. Translation: CASSEQPSTGIEQYF. The chain is built from TRBV12-3 or TRBV12-4 and TRBJ2-7; 7 nucleotides agree with TRBD1. J was trimmed by 7 bases and V by 5 bases; bases with no gene match: 14. This CDR3 is built from 15 residues.

This sequence joins TRBV2 and TRBJ1-5, with 7 bases lining up with TRBD1. CDR3 length: 12 residues. J lost 7 bases, V lost 8 bases, and 5 bases had no gene match. Germline lookup yields CDR1 SNHLY and CDR2 FYNNEI. The CDR3 coding sequence is TGTGCCAGCCAGGGGGTCTGGCAGCCCCAGCATTTT. Protein: CASQGVWQPQHF.

This clonotype was counted many times. The chain uses TRBV29-1 and TRBJ1-5; D unclear. Trimming shortened V by 5 bases and J by 0 bases, and 11 bases separated the two germline ends. In germline, CDR1 is SQVTM, CDR2 ANQGSEA. The CDR3 contains 14 residues. DNA for the CDR3: TGCAGCGTTTCGACTGGTAGTAGCAATCAGCCCCAGCATTTT. It specifies CSVSTGSSNQPQHF.

This clonotype was recorded at least ten times. The chain couples TRBV19 to TRBJ1-5; possibly TRBD1 for D (6 bases). The CDR3 is 15 amino acids. V was pared by 6 bases and J by 7 bases, with 19 bases between. Germline CDR1 LNHDA, CDR2 SQIVND (reference sequence). CDR3 DNA sequence: TGTGCCAGTAGGGCCTATGAGGGGGGAGACCAGCCCCAGCATTTT. The encoded protein is CASRAYEGGDQPQHF.

This clonotype was seen only once. Just one base apart from a much larger clone, this may be a read error. This chain uses TRBV27 with TRBJ1-2; possible D gene TRBD1, 5 bases. Germline V gene data show CDR1 as MNHEY and CDR2 as SMNVEV (reference sequence). The CDR3 consists of 11 residues. The CDR3: CAGRDSYGYTF. In nucleotides, the CDR3 is TGTGCCGGCAGGGACTCTTATGGCTACACCTTC.

The chain joins TRBV24-1 to TRBJ2-5; 8 bases align to TRBD2. The CDR3 is 16 residues long. V was pared by 1 base and J by 4 bases, with 7 bases of the junction left unmatched. Looked up from germline, CDR1 is KGHDR and CDR2 is SFDVKD. CDR3 protein: CATSDFDGLAPETQYF. The CDR3, as DNA: TGTGCCACCAGTGATTTTGACGGACTAGCTCCAGAGACCCAGTACTTC.

The table lists this clonotype with a count of one. This chain joins TRBV29-1 and TRBJ1-2; TRBD1 matches at 8 bases. With 3 bases clipped from V and 8 bases from J, the junction kept 2 bases outside the gene matches. Germline V gene sequence: CDR1 SQVTM, CDR2 ANQGSEA. This CDR3 has 11 residues. DNA of the CDR3: TGCAGCGTTGACAGGGGGCACGGCTACACCTTC. This encodes CSVDRGHGYTF. The whole variable domain, remainder taken from reference TRBV29-1 and TRBJ1-2, is SAVISQKPSRDICQRGTSLTIQCQVDSQVTMMFWYRQQPGQSLTLIATANQGSEATYESGFVIDKFPISRPNLTFSTLTVSNMSPEDSSIYLCSVDRGHGYTFGSGTRLTVV.

This clonotype was counted at least ten times. The rearrangement links TRBV6-5 to TRBJ1-4; possible D gene TRBD1, 6 bases. V lost 6 bases and J lost 10, with 12 bases in between. Germline-derived CDR1 and CDR2 are MNHEY and SVGAGI. This CDR3 has 12 amino acids. CDR3 protein: CASRREGGKLFF. CDR3 DNA sequence: TGTGCCAGCAGGCGCGAGGGGGGAAAACTGTTTTTT.

This clonotype was picked up a small number of times. The CDR3 protein is CSVPSGQDYGYTF. The CDR3 bases are TGCAGCGTTCCCTCGGGACAGGACTATGGCTACACCTTC. This chain uses TRBV29-1 with TRBJ1-2, with 8 bases matching TRBD1. Per germline, CDR1 SQVTM and CDR2 ANQGSEA. CDR3 length: 13 residues. With V trimmed by 5 bases and J by 3 bases, 5 bases remained unmatched.

This clonotype has ten or more counts. The CDR3 region has the DNA TGCAGTGCTAGACCACACAGGGATGGTCAGCCCCAGCATTTT. It specifies CSARPHRDGQPQHF. V usage is TRBV20-1 and J usage is TRBJ1-5, with D perhaps matching TRBD1 (6 bases). CDR3 length: 14 residues. In germline, CDR1 is DFQATT, CDR2 SNEGSKA (reference sequence). V was pared by 2 bases and J by 6 bases, with 14 bases between.